This T cell receptor (beta chain) was profiled in a study of CD8 T cells in Susac syndrome. Germline lookup yields CDR1 MDHEN and CDR2 SYDVKM. The CDR3 is 13 residues long. Between the trimmed V and J ends, which lost 6 bases and 5 bases, there was a span of 10 bases. Reverse transcription of roughly 0.5 to 1 ug RNA was carried out with random hexamers. From the immunoSEQ multiplex PCR reads, TCRdb called clonotypes with MiXCR, one entry per CDR3 protein. The sample yields about 140,000 distinct CDR3 sequences, 85% to 95% seen once. V is TRBV28 and J is TRBJ1-4; D ambiguous. Sequenced: CD4+ T cells from PBMCs. The sequence was collected from a human donor with multiple sclerosis. This chain's CDR3 is CASRRGSNEKLFF. The CDR3 nucleotides read TGTGCCAGCAGGCGGGGTTCGAATGAAAAACTGTTTTTT.